These 27 T cell receptor beta chains came from one sample sequenced in a study of blood T cell repertoires in COVID-19. Generated by immunoSEQ multiplex PCR, the TCRdb table keeps only in-frame clones and is missing some. The data show 250,000 to 300,000 clones, approximately 82% seen once. Sample: peripheral blood. All receptors come from a man older than 75 with acute or convalescent COVID-19.

This chain joins TRBV5-4 and TRBJ2-7; TRBD2 might be the D (6 bases). Germline V lookup: CDR1 SGHNT, CDR2 YYREEE (reference sequence). This CDR3 comprises 15 residues. The V gene lost 0 bases and the J gene lost 6 bases, with 16 bases spanning the gap. The CDR3 loop is CASSLGLTRASEQYF. The CDR3 DNA sequence: TGTGCCAGCAGCTTGGGTTTGACTAGAGCGAGCGAGCAGTACTTC.

This chain links TRBV2 with TRBJ2-2; D might be TRBD2 (5 bases). Trimming pared 6 bases from V and 4 bases from J, leaving 15 bases between. Germline assignment: CDR1 SNHLY and CDR2 FYNNEI. The CDR3 loop spans 15 amino acids. The CDR3 loop reads CASRSTTSSTGELFF. The CDR3 DNA sequence: TGTGCCAGCAGATCGACTACCTCCTCCACCGGGGAGCTGTTTTTT.

V usage is TRBV28 and J usage is TRBJ1-5; no definite D call. The CDR3 runs to 12 residues. Germline lookup yields CDR1 MDHEN and CDR2 SYDVKM. Trimming pared 3 bases from V and 7 bases from J, leaving 7 bases between. The CDR3 DNA is TGTGCCAGCAGTTTTGGAGCGCAGCCCCAGCATTTT. Translating it yields CASSFGAQPQHF.

The V and J genes are TRBV11-2 and TRBJ1-6; 8 bases map to TRBD1. The CDR3 is 16 amino acids. CDR1 is SGHAT and CDR2 is FQNNGV in the germline V gene. The V gene end was trimmed by 2 bases and the J gene end by 1 base; junction bases not matched to a gene: 1. This CDR3 reads CASSLQGASYNSPLHF. CDR3 DNA sequence: TGTGCCAGCAGCTTACAGGGGGCATCCTATAATTCACCCCTCCACTTT.

V usage is TRBV9 and J usage is TRBJ2-5; the match to TRBD1 covers 8 bases. Per the germline V gene, CDR1 is SGDLS and CDR2 is YYNGEE. J lost 0 bases, V lost 0 bases, and 7 bases had no gene match. The CDR3 has 17 amino acids. CDR3 coding DNA: TGTGCCAGCAGCGTAGGCCCGGGACAGGCACACCAAGAGACCCAGTACTTC. The encoded protein is CASSVGPGQAHQETQYF.

The rearrangement links TRBV25-1 to TRBJ2-5; 10 bases line up with TRBD1. The trim removed 4 bases at V and 9 bases at J, leaving 5 bases unmatched. The CDR3 runs 13 residues. Looked up from germline, CDR1 is MGHDK and CDR2 is SYGVNS. DNA for the CDR3: TGTGCCAGCAGTGGCCGGGACAGGGGAGCCCAGTACTTC. As protein: CASSGRDRGAQYF.

The chain couples TRBV9 to TRBJ2-5, with TRBD2 identical over 10 bases. CDR3 size: 15 residues. Germline lookup yields CDR1 SGDLS and CDR2 YYNGEE. V was pared by 1 base and J by 2 bases, with 2 bases of the junction left unmatched. CDR3 in DNA: TGTGCCAGCAGCGTATTAGCGGGAGGTCAAGAGACCCAGTACTTC. Translation: CASSVLAGGQETQYF.

V is TRBV28 and J is TRBJ1-1; D is unresolved. The CDR3 spans 13 residues. Germline V CDR1 and CDR2: MDHEN, SYDVKM. Deletions cut 5 bases from V and 10 bases from J, with 17 bases between. This chain's CDR3 is CASSPQAFRGAFF. CDR3 nucleotide sequence: TGTGCCAGCAGTCCCCAAGCCTTTCGGGGAGCTTTCTTT.

The gene calls are TRBV7-9 and TRBJ2-7; 11 positions match TRBD2. CDR1 and CDR2 from the germline V gene are SEHNR and FQNEAQ (reference sequence). V shed 8 bases and J 0 bases; nucleotides not matched to a gene: 9. The CDR3 sequence is 16 residues long. The CDR3 spells CASSPGLAVTSYEQYF. The CDR3 DNA reads as TGTGCCAGCTCGCCGGGACTAGCGGTTACCTCCTACGAGCAGTACTTC.

Only a few counts were recorded for this clone. The chain uses TRBV4-1 and TRBJ2-2, with unresolved D. The ends were cut back, 0 bases at V and 6 bases at J, with 14 bases in the middle. The CDR3 is 16 residues long. Per germline, CDR1 MGHRA and CDR2 YSYEKL. Written as DNA, the CDR3 is TGCGCCAGCAGCCAAGATTCAGACCAGACACCCGGGGAGCTGTTTTTT. Its translation: CASSQDSDQTPGELFF.

This sequence joins TRBV28 and TRBJ2-1; D perhaps matches TRBD1 (5 bases). The CDR3 is made up of 13 amino acids. Germline loops: CDR1 MDHEN, CDR2 SYDVKM. The germline V and J ends were trimmed by 7 bases and 4 bases, with 11 bases remaining between them. The CDR3: CASTLDSYNEQFF. The CDR3 coding sequence is TGTGCCAGCACCCTAGACAGTTACAATGAGCAGTTCTTC. The whole variable domain, filled in from reference TRBV28 and TRBJ2-1, reads DVKVTQSSRYLVKRTGEKVFLECVQDMDHENMFWYRQDPGLGLRLIYFSYDVKMKEKGDIPEGYSVSREKKERFSLILESASTNQTSMYLCASTLDSYNEQFFGPGTRLTVL.

J is TRBJ2-7 and V is TRBV2, with TRBD2 as a possible D gene (6 bases). There are 19 residues in the CDR3. The germline V and J ends were trimmed by 6 bases and 5 bases, with 32 bases remaining between them. The germline gives CDR1 SNHLY, CDR2 FYNNEI. The CDR3 DNA follows: TGTGCCAGCAGCCCATTTACTGTTGGACTTACTAGCTTCGACAACGAGCAGTACTTC. Encoded protein: CASSPFTVGLTSFDNEQYF.

The chain has TRBV2 and TRBJ1-4; 8 bases map to TRBD1. The germline V gene encodes CDR1 SNHLY and CDR2 FYNNEI. The CDR3 consists of 14 residues. V shed 3 bases, J shed 8 bases, and the junction held 5 bases outside the gene matches. The DNA for the CDR3 is TGTGCCAGCAGTGAGGACAGGGTGTTCGAAAAACTGTTTTTT. Amino acids: CASSEDRVFEKLFF.

This clone appeared a few times. The chain has TRBV21-1 and TRBJ1-5; the table calls TRBD1, which could not be checked here. TRBV21-1 corresponds to a pseudogene. CDR3 length: 16 residues. CDR3 region: CASSKWGPGQGGAQHF. In DNA, the CDR3 is TGTGCCAGCAGCAAATGGGGTCCCGGACAGGGAGGAGCCCAGCATTTT.

This chain's CDR3 is CASSLVASGLGSYEQYF. The CDR3 coding sequence is TGTGCCAGCAGCTTAGTGGCTAGCGGCCTTGGGTCCTACGAGCAGTACTTC. The chain links TRBV7-8 to TRBJ2-7; 7 bases agree with TRBD2. V trimming: 1 base; J trimming: 1 base; junction bases outside the gene matches: 10. CDR1 is SGHVS and CDR2 is FQNEAQ in the germline V gene. The CDR3 is 17 amino acids. Using reference TRBV7-8 and TRBJ2-7 for the parts outside the CDR3, the full variable domain is GAGVSQSPRYKVAKRGQDVALRCDPISGHVSLFWYQQALGQGPEFLTYFQNEAQLDKSGLPSDRFFAERPEGSVSTLKIQRTQQEDSAVYLCASSLVASGLGSYEQYFGPGTRLTVT.

The V gene is TRBV18, the J gene TRBJ2-1, with 7 positions matching TRBD1. Germline assignment: CDR1 KGHSH and CDR2 LQKENI. V was pared by 2 bases and J by 7 bases, with 8 bases of the junction left unmatched. The CDR3 runs to 15 residues. The CDR3 DNA follows: TGTGCCAGCTCACCAAGGGGGCTAGCTAAGAATGAGCAGTTCTTC. Protein sequence: CASSPRGLAKNEQFF.

There are a few counts of this clone. The rearrangement uses TRBV19 and TRBJ1-5, with D perhaps TRBD1 (6 bases). V dropped 1 base and J dropped 1 base, with 11 bases sitting between them. Germline CDR1 reads LNHDA; CDR2 reads SQIVND (reference sequence). The length of the CDR3 is 16 residues. Written as DNA, the CDR3 is TGTGCCAGTAGTATAGGGCGTGGACAGAGCAATCAGCCCCAGCATTTT. Amino acid sequence: CASSIGRGQSNQPQHF.

Only a few counts were recorded for this clone. The chain employs TRBV11-2 and TRBJ2-7, with TRBD2 identical over 14 bases. V gave up 5 bases and J gave up 1 base; unmatched junction bases: 4. CDR3 size: 16 residues. CDR1 and CDR2 (germline): SGHAT, FQNNGV. In DNA form, the CDR3 reads TGTGCCAGCAGCCCCGGACTAGCGGGAGGATCCTACGAGCAGTACTTC. The encoded protein is CASSPGLAGGSYEQYF.

The rearrangement joins TRBV9 to TRBJ2-1; no clear D gene. The germline V gene has CDR1 SGDLS and CDR2 YYNGEE. Trimming pared 0 bases from V and 5 bases from J, leaving 6 bases between. This CDR3 has 13 residues. The CDR3 region is CASSVGQNNEQFF. The DNA for the CDR3 is TGTGCCAGCAGCGTAGGTCAGAACAATGAGCAGTTCTTC.

In DNA, the CDR3 is TGTGCCACCAGTGACGCCAGGGTCAGAAACACCATATATTTT. It is translated as CATSDARVRNTIYF. The V gene is TRBV24-1, the J gene TRBJ1-3, with a weak D call TRBD1 (5 bases). Germline V gives CDR1 KGHDR, CDR2 SFDVKD. CDR3 length equals 14 residues. V shed 4 bases and J shed 5 bases, with 11 bases lying between them.

The chain recombines TRBV20-1 with TRBJ2-3; 7 bases are a match to TRBD1. Looked up from germline, CDR1 is DFQATT and CDR2 is SNEGSKA (reference sequence). Germline trimming cut 3 bases from V and 1 base from J; bases unmatched to any gene: 13. There are 17 residues in the CDR3. CDR3 sequence: CSASDPLRDSRTDTQYF. The DNA for the CDR3 is TGCAGTGCTAGTGACCCTCTCCGGGACAGCCGCACAGATACGCAGTATTTT.

The rearrangement uses TRBV18 and TRBJ2-1; a possible D gene is TRBD1 (6 bases). Trimming took off 3 bases at V and 6 bases at J, with 18 bases between the two ends. The CDR3 is 16 residues long. Germline V gives CDR1 KGHSH, CDR2 LQKENI. Here the CDR3 reads CASSPSQVSRGNEQFF. The CDR3 DNA reads TGTGCCAGCTCACCCTCTCAGGTTTCCAGGGGCAATGAGCAGTTCTTC.

The sample holds one count of this clone. The rearrangement uses TRBV11-3 and TRBJ2-7; no reliable D call. The germline V gene has CDR1 SGHNT and CDR2 YENEEA. V was cut by 1 base and J by 3 bases, with 7 bases left in between. The CDR3 sequence is 13 residues long. CDR3: CASSLGAIYEQYF. Written as DNA, the CDR3 is TGTGCCAGCAGCTTAGGAGCTATCTACGAGCAGTACTTC. Using reference TRBV11-3 and TRBJ2-7 for the parts outside the CDR3, the full variable domain is EAGVVQSPRYKIIEKKQPVAFWCNPISGHNTLYWYLQNLGQGPELLIRYENEEAVDDSQLPKDRFSAERLKGVDSTLKIQPAELGDSAVYLCASSLGAIYEQYFGPGTRLTVT.

The table lists this clone with a few counts. This chain joins TRBV20-1 and TRBJ2-5, with D possibly being TRBD1 (5 bases). The CDR3 spans 12 residues. V was clipped by 3 bases and J by 5 bases, with 10 bases between them. The germline V gene has CDR1 DFQATT and CDR2 SNEGSKA (reference sequence). The CDR3 DNA is TGCAGTGCTAGTTTCAGGGCTGAGACCCAGTACTTC. It codes for CSASFRAETQYF.

This rearrangement joins TRBV9 to TRBJ1-4; D perhaps matches TRBD1 (5 bases). CDR3 length: 16 amino acids. V was trimmed by 0 bases and J by 7 bases, leaving 16 bases between them. Germline V gives CDR1 SGDLS, CDR2 YYNGEE. CDR3 protein: CASSVALREWFEKLFF. CDR3 DNA: TGTGCCAGCAGCGTAGCTCTCAGGGAATGGTTTGAAAAACTGTTTTTT. The full variable domain, its missing parts supplied by reference TRBV9 and TRBJ1-4, is DSGVTQTPKHLITATGQRVTLRCSPRSGDLSVYWYQQSLDQGLQFLIQYYNGEERAKGNILERFSAQQFPDLHSELNLSSLELGDSALYFCASSVALREWFEKLFFGSGTQLSVL.

The gene calls are TRBV5-1 and TRBJ1-2; D may be TRBD1 (5 bases). V was cut by 0 bases and J by 3 bases, with 9 bases left in between. The CDR3 length is 14 residues. Germline V gene sequence: CDR1 SGHRS, CDR2 YFSETQ. Here the CDR3 reads CASSLDGRDYGYTF. CDR3 nucleotides: TGCGCCAGCAGCTTGGACGGCAGGGACTATGGCTACACCTTC.

CDR3: CASSQVTGVSTGELFF. The CDR3 coding sequence is TGCGCCAGCAGCCAAGTGACAGGGGTGAGCACCGGGGAGCTGTTTTTT. The chain carries TRBV4-1 and TRBJ2-2, with 8 bases matching TRBD1. J lost 4 bases, V lost 1 base, and 5 bases had no gene match. Germline V gene sequence: CDR1 MGHRA, CDR2 YSYEKL. The CDR3 sequence is 16 residues long.